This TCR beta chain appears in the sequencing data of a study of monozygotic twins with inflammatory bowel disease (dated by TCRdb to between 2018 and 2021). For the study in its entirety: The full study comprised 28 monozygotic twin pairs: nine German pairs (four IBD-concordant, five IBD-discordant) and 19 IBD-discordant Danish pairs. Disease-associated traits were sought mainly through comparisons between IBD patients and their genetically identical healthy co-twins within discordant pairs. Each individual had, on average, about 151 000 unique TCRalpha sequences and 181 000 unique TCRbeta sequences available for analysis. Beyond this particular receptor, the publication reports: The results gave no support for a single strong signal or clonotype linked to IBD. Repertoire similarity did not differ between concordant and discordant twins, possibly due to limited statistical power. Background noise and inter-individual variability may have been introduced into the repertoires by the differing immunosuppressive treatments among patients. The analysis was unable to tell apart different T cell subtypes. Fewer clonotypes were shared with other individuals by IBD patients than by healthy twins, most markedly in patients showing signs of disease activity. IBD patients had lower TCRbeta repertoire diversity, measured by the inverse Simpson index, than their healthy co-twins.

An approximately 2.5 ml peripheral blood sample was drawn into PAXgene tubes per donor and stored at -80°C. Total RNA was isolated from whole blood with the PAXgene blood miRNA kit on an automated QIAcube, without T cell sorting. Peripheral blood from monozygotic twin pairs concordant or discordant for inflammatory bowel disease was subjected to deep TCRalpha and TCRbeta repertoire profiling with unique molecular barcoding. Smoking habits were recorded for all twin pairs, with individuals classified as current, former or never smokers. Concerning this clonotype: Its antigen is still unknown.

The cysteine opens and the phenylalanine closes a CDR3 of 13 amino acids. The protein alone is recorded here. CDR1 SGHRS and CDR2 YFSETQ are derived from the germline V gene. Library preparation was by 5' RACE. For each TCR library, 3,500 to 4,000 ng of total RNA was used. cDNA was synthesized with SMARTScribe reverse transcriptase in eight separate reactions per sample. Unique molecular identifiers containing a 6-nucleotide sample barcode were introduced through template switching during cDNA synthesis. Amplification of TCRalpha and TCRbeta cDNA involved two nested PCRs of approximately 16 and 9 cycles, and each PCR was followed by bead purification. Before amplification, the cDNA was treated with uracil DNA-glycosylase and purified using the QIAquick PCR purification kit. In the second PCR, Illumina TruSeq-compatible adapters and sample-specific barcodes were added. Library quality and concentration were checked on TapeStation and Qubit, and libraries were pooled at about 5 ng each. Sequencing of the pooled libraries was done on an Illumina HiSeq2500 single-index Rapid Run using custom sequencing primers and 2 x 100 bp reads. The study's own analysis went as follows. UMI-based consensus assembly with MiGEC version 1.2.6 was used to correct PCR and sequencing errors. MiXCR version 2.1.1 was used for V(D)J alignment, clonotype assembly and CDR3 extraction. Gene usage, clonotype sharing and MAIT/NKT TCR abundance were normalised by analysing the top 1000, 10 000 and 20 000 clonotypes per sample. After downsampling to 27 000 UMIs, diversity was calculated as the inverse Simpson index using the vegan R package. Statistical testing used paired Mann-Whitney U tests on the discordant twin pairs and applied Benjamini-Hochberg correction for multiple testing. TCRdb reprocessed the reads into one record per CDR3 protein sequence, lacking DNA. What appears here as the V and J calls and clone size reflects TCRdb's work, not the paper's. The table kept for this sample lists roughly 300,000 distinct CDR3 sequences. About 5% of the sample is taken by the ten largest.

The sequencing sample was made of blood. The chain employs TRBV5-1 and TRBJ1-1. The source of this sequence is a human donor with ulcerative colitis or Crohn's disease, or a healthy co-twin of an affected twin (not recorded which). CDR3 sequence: CASSLREEGTAFF.